The next 24 T cell receptor beta chains were all read from a single sample in a study of beta chain features in type 1 diabetes. Isolated RNA was reverse transcribed in full, so expressed TCRB transcripts were sequenced. Profiled with immunoSEQ multiplex PCR; TCRdb holds only in-frame clones, not every one. The data hold around 250,000 clones, with about 25% observed a single time. Material for sequencing was central memory CD4+ T cells from blood. The source is a man under 40 in good health.

The CDR3: CASRRLAGGGVDEQYF. The CDR3 region has the DNA TGTGCCAGCAGGCGGCTAGCGGGAGGAGGTGTTGACGAGCAGTACTTC. The V gene is TRBV27, the J gene TRBJ2-7; 11 positions match TRBD2. V dropped 6 bases and J dropped 5; count of bases not matched to a gene: 12. Germline CDR1 and CDR2: MNHEY and SMNVEV (reference sequence). This CDR3 spans 16 amino acids.

V gene TRBV7-2 combines with J gene TRBJ1-1; tentative D call: TRBD1 (6 bases). This CDR3 region has 15 residues. CDR1 and CDR2 from the germline V gene are SGHTA and FQGNSA. V lost 5 bases, J lost 3 bases, and 16 bases lay in between. The CDR3 region has the DNA TGTGCCAGCAGCAATCTCATACAGGGAGACACTGAAGCTTTCTTT. Encoded protein: CASSNLIQGDTEAFF.

This clone appeared a few times. This chain connects TRBV11-2 to TRBJ1-1, with D maybe TRBD1 (6 bases). The germline gives CDR1 SGHAT, CDR2 FQNNGV. The CDR3 is 15 residues long. The ends were cut back, 5 bases at V and 3 bases at J, with 16 bases in the middle. This CDR3 reads CASSIRPGADTEAFF. The CDR3 coding sequence is TGTGCCAGCAGCATTAGACCAGGGGCCGACACTGAAGCTTTCTTT.

The table lists this clone with a count of one. The chain is built from TRBV30 and TRBJ2-7; the D is unclear. This CDR3 spans 11 amino acids. Germline assignment: CDR1 GTSNPN and CDR2 SVGIG (reference sequence). Trimming took off 0 bases at V and 7 bases at J, with 7 bases between the two ends. The CDR3 DNA is TGTGCCTGGAGTGTAAGAGCAGAGCAGTACTTC. Protein product: CAWSVRAEQYF.

This clone has a count of ten or more. This rearrangement joins TRBV18 to TRBJ2-3; D is unresolved. Trimming stripped 3 bases from V and 5 bases from J, with 9 bases between. This CDR3 has 13 amino acids. Germline V gene sequence: CDR1 KGHSH, CDR2 LQKENI. In DNA form, the CDR3 reads TGTGCCAGCTCACCTGGGCCGGGAGATACGCAGTATTTT. This sequence encodes CASSPGPGDTQYF.

This chain connects TRBV28 to TRBJ2-7, with a possible D match to TRBD2 (6 bases). Germline V lookup: CDR1 MDHEN, CDR2 SYDVKM. The CDR3 runs 15 residues. Trimming removed 3 bases at V and 2 bases at J, with 14 bases between. CDR3 region: CASSFRGIPPYEQYF. CDR3 nucleotides: TGTGCCAGCAGTTTTCGCGGGATACCCCCCTACGAGCAGTACTTC.

J is TRBJ2-1 and V is TRBV29-1; 10 nucleotides line up with TRBD2. V lost 6 bases to trimming and J lost 10 bases; unmatched junction nucleotides: 12. Germline V CDR1 and CDR2: SQVTM, ANQGSEA. The CDR3 is made up of 14 amino acids. The CDR3 sequence: CSVAGTSVLREQFF. The CDR3 nucleotides are TGCAGCGTCGCCGGGACTAGCGTCTTGAGGGAGCAGTTCTTC.

This clone has a handful of counts. The chain employs TRBV28 and TRBJ2-1; D may be TRBD1 or TRBD2 (5 bases each). CDR3 length equals 15 residues. V was clipped by 6 bases and J by 7 bases, with 19 bases between them. CDR1 and CDR2 (germline): MDHEN, SYDVKM. DNA of the CDR3: TGTGCCAGCAGCCCGGGGACGGGGAAATGGAATGAGCAGTTCTTC. It encodes CASSPGTGKWNEQFF. Using reference TRBV28 and TRBJ2-1 for the parts outside the CDR3, the full variable domain is DVKVTQSSRYLVKRTGEKVFLECVQDMDHENMFWYRQDPGLGLRLIYFSYDVKMKEKGDIPEGYSVSREKKERFSLILESASTNQTSMYLCASSPGTGKWNEQFFGPGTRLTVL.

This chain uses TRBV27 with TRBJ2-7; D assignment may be TRBD1 or TRBD2 (5 bases each). V was shortened by 3 bases and J by 6 bases, with 12 bases between the two germline ends. CDR1 and CDR2 from the germline V gene are MNHEY and SMNVEV (reference sequence). This CDR3 comprises 13 residues. CDR3 nucleotides: TGTGCCAGCAGTTTTACAGAGAGGGGCGAGCAGTACTTC. Its translation is CASSFTERGEQYF.

This clone was observed a few times. The rearrangement joins TRBV7-2 to TRBJ2-1, with D maybe TRBD2 (6 bases). This CDR3 region has 16 residues. Germline-derived CDR1 and CDR2 are SGHTA and FQGNSA. Trimming pared 7 bases from V and 7 bases from J, leaving 23 bases between. The CDR3 coding sequence is TGTGCCAGCACCCTCGCCGGGACTGGCTTTCGGAATGAGCAGTTCTTC. Protein product: CASTLAGTGFRNEQFF.

The gene calls are TRBV7-2 and TRBJ2-1; D is ambiguous. The V gene lost 4 bases and the J gene lost 2 bases, with 12 bases spanning the gap. CDR1 SGHTA and CDR2 FQGNSA come from the germline V gene. The CDR3 runs 15 residues. The CDR3 nucleotides read TGTGCCAGCAGCTACCGACAAGGGCCCTACAATGAGCAGTTCTTC. It codes for CASSYRQGPYNEQFF.

This chain links TRBV13 with TRBJ2-7; 10 bases fit TRBD2. Germline V lookup: CDR1 PRHDT, CDR2 FYEKMQ (reference sequence). J lost 7 bases, V lost 1 base, and 7 bases had no gene match. The CDR3 consists of 15 residues. The CDR3, as DNA: TGTGCCAGCAGCTTAGACCCTAGCGGGGGAGATGAGCAGTACTTC. Translating it yields CASSLDPSGGDEQYF. The whole variable domain, remainder taken from reference TRBV13 and TRBJ2-7, is AAGVIQSPRHLIKEKRETATLKCYPIPRHDTVYWYQQGPGQDPQFLISFYEKMQSDKGSIPDRFSAQQFSDYHSELNMSSLELGDSALYFCASSLDPSGGDEQYFGPGTRLTVT.

The gene calls are TRBV30 and TRBJ2-1; D is perhaps TRBD1 or TRBD2 (6 bases each). Deletions cut 2 bases from V and 9 bases from J, with 20 bases between. Germline V gene lookup returns CDR1 GTSNPN and CDR2 SVGIG (reference sequence). This CDR3 is 15 amino acids long. The chain's CDR3 is CAWSLDYHGGPEQFF. In DNA, the CDR3 is TGTGCCTGGAGTCTGGACTACCATGGGGGGCCTGAGCAGTTCTTC. The variable domain in full, with the rest retrieved from reference TRBV30 and TRBJ2-1, is SQTIHQWPATLVQPVGSPLSLECTVEGTSNPNLYWYRQAAGRGLQLLFYSVGIGQISSEVPQNLSASRPQDRQFILSSKKLLLSDSGFYLCAWSLDYHGGPEQFFGPGTRLTVL.

V usage is TRBV7-2 and J usage is TRBJ2-7; 11 positions agree with TRBD1. Unmatched junction bases numbered 10, after V lost 6 bases and J lost 6 bases. Germline CDR1 is SGHTA and CDR2 is FQGNSA. The CDR3 sequence is 15 residues long. The chain's CDR3 is CASSSMGQGVGEQYF. CDR3 nucleotide sequence: TGTGCCAGCAGTTCGATGGGACAGGGGGTTGGCGAGCAGTACTTC.

This clone was seen a handful of times. The CDR3 DNA reads TGTGCCAGCAGCTTGACCGCCCTCATGGGTGAGCAGTTCTTC. It translates to CASSLTALMGEQFF. This chain connects TRBV5-5 to TRBJ2-1; D not certain. CDR3 length: 14 residues. V was cut by 1 base and J by 9 bases, with 14 bases left in between. Germline V CDR1 and CDR2: SGHKS, YYEKEE (reference sequence). The variable domain in full, with the rest retrieved from reference TRBV5-5 and TRBJ2-1, is DAGVTQSPTHLIKTRGQQVTLRCSPISGHKSVSWYQQVLGQGPQFIFQYYEKEERGRGNFPDRFSARQFPNYSSELNVNALLLGDSALYLCASSLTALMGEQFFGPGTRLTVL.

The CDR3 DNA follows: TGTGCCAGCAGGGAGGAGCGGGGGGCAATAGATACGCAGTATTTT. Amino acids: CASREERGAIDTQYF. The chain links TRBV6-5 to TRBJ2-3, with 9 bases fitting TRBD2. The CDR3 is made up of 15 amino acids. After removal of 6 bases from V and 5 bases from J, the junction contained 9 bases not matched to a gene. Germline V gene lookup returns CDR1 MNHEY and CDR2 SVGAGI.

On this clone: A much larger clonotype is one base distant, so this may be a read error. Within the sample, other DNA sequences also encode this same CDR3. The rearrangement joins TRBV7-9 to TRBJ1-1; a weak D match, TRBD1 (5 bases). Trimming took 3 bases from V and 1 from J, leaving 9 bases between them. The CDR3 sequence is 14 residues long. Germline V lookup: CDR1 SEHNR, CDR2 FQNEAQ (reference sequence). The CDR3 DNA sequence: TGTGCCAGCAGCTTCCAGGGTAGGAACACTGAAGCTTTCTTT. It yields the protein CASSFQGRNTEAFF. The full variable domain, its missing parts supplied by reference TRBV7-9 and TRBJ1-1, is DTGVSQNPRHKITKRGQNVTFRCDPISEHNRLYWYRQTLGQGPEFLTYFQNEAQLEKSRLLSDRFSAERPKGSFSTLEIQRTEQGDSAMYLCASSFQGRNTEAFFGQGTRLTVV.

CDR3 DNA: TGTGCCAGCTCTCCCGTCGCTACCTTAAACAATGAGCAGTTCTTC. It specifies CASSPVATLNNEQFF. The V and J genes are TRBV18 and TRBJ2-1, with D unclear. CDR3 size: 15 residues. Trimming left V 6 bases short and J 5 bases short, with 17 bases between. In germline, CDR1 is KGHSH, CDR2 LQKENI.

This clone was found many times. V and J are TRBV29-1 and TRBJ2-1, with D unresolved. Germline V CDR1 and CDR2: SQVTM, ANQGSEA. Trimming cost V 8 bases and J 2 bases, with 13 bases left between them. The CDR3 is made up of 13 amino acids. CDR3 protein: CSIGGGTYNEQFF. CDR3 nucleotide sequence: TGCAGCATTGGCGGCGGAACCTACAATGAGCAGTTCTTC.

CDR3 residues: CASSSIGGTGNTGELFF. The CDR3 DNA is TGCGCCAGCAGCTCAATCGGCGGGACAGGCAACACCGGGGAGCTGTTTTTT. The chain recombines TRBV5-1 with TRBJ2-2, with TRBD1 matching 8 bases. The CDR3 contains 17 residues. V lost 3 bases, J lost 2 bases, and 9 bases stayed unmatched. The germline V gene encodes CDR1 SGHRS and CDR2 YFSETQ.

This clone was counted only a few times. V gene TRBV30 combines with J gene TRBJ2-5; D not resolved. V was cut by 1 base and J by 5 bases, with 17 bases left in between. From germline, CDR1 is GTSNPN and CDR2 SVGIG (reference sequence). There are 15 residues in the CDR3. CDR3 coding DNA: TGTGCCTGGAGTGACTCGCTCCGTGGCAGGGAGACCCAGTACTTC. Amino acid sequence: CAWSDSLRGRETQYF.

This clone has a handful of counts. The J gene is TRBJ1-3, the V gene TRBV18, with D possibly matching TRBD1 (6 bases). Trimming took 3 bases from V and 7 from J, leaving 13 bases between them. The CDR3 has 14 residues. The germline gives CDR1 KGHSH, CDR2 LQKENI. The DNA of the CDR3 is TGTGCCAGCTCACCGGATCTCCAGGGGAACACCATATATTTT. Translation gives CASSPDLQGNTIYF.

This clone was observed a handful of times. The J gene is TRBJ2-5, the V gene TRBV28, with D perhaps matching TRBD2 (6 bases). Germline V gene sequence: CDR1 MDHEN, CDR2 SYDVKM. CDR3 length: 15 amino acids. V lost 6 bases, J lost 5 bases, and 19 bases lay in between. CDR3 sequence: CASRRRDSLWETQYF. CDR3 nucleotide sequence: TGTGCCAGCAGGCGTCGGGACTCCCTGTGGGAGACCCAGTACTTC.

This clone was seen a handful of times. This rearrangement joins TRBV13 to TRBJ2-7; D may be TRBD2 (6 bases). CDR1 is PRHDT and CDR2 is FYEKMQ in the germline V gene (reference sequence). This CDR3 is built from 16 residues. V gave up 7 bases and J gave up 5 bases, with 24 bases separating them. Written as DNA, the CDR3 is TGTGCCAGCACCAGAGCTTCCACTAGCAACCGCGACGAGCAGTACTTC. As protein: CASTRASTSNRDEQYF.